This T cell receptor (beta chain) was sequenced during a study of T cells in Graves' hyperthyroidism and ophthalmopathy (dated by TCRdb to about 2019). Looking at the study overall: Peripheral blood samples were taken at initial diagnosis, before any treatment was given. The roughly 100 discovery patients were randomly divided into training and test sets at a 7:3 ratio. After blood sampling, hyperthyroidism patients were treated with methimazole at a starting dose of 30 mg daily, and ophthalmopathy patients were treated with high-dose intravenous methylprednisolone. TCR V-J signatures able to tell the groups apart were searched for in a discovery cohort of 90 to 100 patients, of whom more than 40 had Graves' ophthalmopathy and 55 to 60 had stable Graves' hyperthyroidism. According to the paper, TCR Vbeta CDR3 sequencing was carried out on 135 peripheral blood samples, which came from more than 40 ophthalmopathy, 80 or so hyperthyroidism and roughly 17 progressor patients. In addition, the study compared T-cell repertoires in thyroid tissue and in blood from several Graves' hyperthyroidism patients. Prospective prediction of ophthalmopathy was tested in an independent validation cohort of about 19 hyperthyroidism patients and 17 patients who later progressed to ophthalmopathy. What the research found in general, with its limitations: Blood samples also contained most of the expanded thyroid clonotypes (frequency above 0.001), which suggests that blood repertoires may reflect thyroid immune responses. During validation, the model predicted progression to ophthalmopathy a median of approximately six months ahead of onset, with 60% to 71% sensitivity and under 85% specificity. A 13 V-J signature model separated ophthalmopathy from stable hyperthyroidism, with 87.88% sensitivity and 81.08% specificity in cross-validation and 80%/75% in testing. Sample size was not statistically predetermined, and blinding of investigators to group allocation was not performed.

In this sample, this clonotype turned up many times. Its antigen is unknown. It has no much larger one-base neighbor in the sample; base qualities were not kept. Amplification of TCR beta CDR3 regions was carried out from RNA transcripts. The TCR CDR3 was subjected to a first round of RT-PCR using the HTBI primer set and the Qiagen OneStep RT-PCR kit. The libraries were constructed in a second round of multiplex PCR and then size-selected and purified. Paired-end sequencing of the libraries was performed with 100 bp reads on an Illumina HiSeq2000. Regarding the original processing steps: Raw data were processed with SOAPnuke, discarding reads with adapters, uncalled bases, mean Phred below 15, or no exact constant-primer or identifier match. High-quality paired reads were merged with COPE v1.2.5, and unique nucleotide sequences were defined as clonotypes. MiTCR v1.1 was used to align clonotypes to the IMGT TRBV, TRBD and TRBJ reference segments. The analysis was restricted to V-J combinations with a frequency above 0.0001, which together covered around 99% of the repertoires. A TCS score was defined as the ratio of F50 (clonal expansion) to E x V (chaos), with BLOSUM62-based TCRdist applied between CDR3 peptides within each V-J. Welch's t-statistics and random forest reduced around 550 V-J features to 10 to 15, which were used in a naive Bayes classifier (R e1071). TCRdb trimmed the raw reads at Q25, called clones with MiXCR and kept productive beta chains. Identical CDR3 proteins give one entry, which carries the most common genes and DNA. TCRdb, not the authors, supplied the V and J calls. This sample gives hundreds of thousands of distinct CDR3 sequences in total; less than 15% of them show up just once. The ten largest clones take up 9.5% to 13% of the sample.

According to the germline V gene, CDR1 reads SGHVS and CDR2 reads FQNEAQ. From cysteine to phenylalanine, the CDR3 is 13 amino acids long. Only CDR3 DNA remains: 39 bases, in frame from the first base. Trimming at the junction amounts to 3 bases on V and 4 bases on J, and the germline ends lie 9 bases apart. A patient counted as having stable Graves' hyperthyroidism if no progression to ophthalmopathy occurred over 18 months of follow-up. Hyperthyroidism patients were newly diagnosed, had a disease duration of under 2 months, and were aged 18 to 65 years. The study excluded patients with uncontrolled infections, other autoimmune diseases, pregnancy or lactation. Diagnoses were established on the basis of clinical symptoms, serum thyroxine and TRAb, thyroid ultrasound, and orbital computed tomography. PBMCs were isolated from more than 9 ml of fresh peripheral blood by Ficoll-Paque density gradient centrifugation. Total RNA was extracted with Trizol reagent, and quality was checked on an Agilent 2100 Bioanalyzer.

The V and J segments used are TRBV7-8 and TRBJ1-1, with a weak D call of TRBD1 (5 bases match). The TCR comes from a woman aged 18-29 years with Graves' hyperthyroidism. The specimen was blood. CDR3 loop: CASSFRQGTEAFF. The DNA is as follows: TGTGCCAGCAGCTTTAGGCAGGGCACTGAAGCTTTCTTT. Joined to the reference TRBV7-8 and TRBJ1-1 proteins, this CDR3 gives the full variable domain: GAGVSQSPRYKVAKRGQDVALRCDPISGHVSLFWYQQALGQGPEFLTYFQNEAQLDKSGLPSDRFFAERPEGSVSTLKIQRTQQEDSAVYLCASSFRQGTEAFFGQGTRLTVV.